This TCR beta chain was documented in a study of T cell responses to AZD1222 COVID-19 vaccine. This CDR3 has 18 residues. J was trimmed by 0 bases and V by 6 bases; bases with no gene match: 14. Germline-derived CDR1 and CDR2 are SEHNR and FQNEAQ (reference sequence). Some clones are missing from TCRdb's copy, which holds only in-frame ones; the method was immunoSEQ multiplex PCR. The sample has roughly 190,000 clones, roughly 92% seen once. The sample here was peripheral blood, taken 28 days after the second AZD1222 dose. This receptor was taken from an adult who received the AZD1222 COVID-19 vaccine. The J gene is TRBJ2-1, the V gene TRBV7-9; 7 bases agree with TRBD2. DNA of the CDR3: TGTGCCAGCAGTTCAGGCCTAGCGGCCAGCAGCTCCTACAATGAGCAGTTCTTC. This encodes CASSSGLAASSSYNEQFF.